This T cell receptor (beta chain) was recovered during a study of long-term antiretroviral therapy in people with HIV. Study outcomes and limitations: When set beside controls, HIV repertoires had CDR3 length ranges that were narrower.

V was pared by 4 bases and J by 5 bases, with 7 bases of the junction left unmatched. The CDR3 has 14 amino acids. Survey level was the resolution at which the v3.0 immunoSEQ assay ran. The assay was immunoSEQ multiplex PCR, and TCRdb's table has in-frame clones only and misses some. The repertoire holds almost 30,000 clones, with about 93% as singletons. Comments on this clone: What it recognizes is unknown.

Specimens carried roughly 0.9-10 million cryopreserved PBMC before DNA extraction. Sequenced material: unsorted PBMCs, taken almost 6.7 years after starting antiretroviral therapy. The TCR was taken from a woman aged 40-49 years with HIV. V usage is TRBV23-1 and J usage is TRBJ1-1; 7 positions match TRBD1. TRBV23-1 is reported as an ORF; its role is uncertain. CDR3 sequence (DNA): TGCGCCAGCAGTCCCCGACAGGGTCAGACTGAAGCTTTCTTT. Protein product: CASSPRQGQTEAFF.